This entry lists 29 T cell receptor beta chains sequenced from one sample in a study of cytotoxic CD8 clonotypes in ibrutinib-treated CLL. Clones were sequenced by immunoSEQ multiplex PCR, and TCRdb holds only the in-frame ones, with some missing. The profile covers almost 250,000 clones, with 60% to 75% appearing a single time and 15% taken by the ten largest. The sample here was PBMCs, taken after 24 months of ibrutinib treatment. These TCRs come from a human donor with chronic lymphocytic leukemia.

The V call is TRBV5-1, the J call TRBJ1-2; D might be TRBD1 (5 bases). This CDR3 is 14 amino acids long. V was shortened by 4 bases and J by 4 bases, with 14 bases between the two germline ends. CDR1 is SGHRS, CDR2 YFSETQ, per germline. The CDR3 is CASSPVSGTYGYTF. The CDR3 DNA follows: TGCGCCAGCAGCCCGGTTTCGGGGACCTATGGCTACACCTTC.

This chain's CDR3 is CASSLGPISSYNEQFF. Written as DNA, the CDR3 is TGCGCCAGCAGCTTGGGCCCTATAAGCTCCTACAATGAGCAGTTCTTC. V gene TRBV5-1 combines with J gene TRBJ2-1, with D unresolved. The CDR3 extends over 16 amino acids. CDR1 and CDR2 (germline): SGHRS, YFSETQ. With 0 bases removed from V and 0 bases from J, the gap between germline ends came to 10 bases.

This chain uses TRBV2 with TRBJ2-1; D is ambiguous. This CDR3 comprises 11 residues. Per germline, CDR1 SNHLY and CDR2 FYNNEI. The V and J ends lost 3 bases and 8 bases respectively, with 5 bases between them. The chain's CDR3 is CASSDLDEQFF. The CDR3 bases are TGTGCCAGCAGTGATCTAGATGAGCAGTTCTTC.

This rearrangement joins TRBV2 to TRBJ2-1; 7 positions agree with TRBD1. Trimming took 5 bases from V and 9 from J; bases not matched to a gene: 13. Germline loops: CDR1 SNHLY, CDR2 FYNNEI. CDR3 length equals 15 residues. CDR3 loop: CASSTDRVSLSEQFF. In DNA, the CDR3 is TGTGCCAGCAGTACAGACAGGGTCTCTCTCTCTGAGCAGTTCTTC. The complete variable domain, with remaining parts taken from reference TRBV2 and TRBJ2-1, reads EPEVTQTPSHQVTQMGQEVILRCVPISNHLYFYWYRQILGQKVEFLVSFYNNEISEKSEIFDDQFSVERPDGSNFTLKIRSTKLEDSAMYFCASSTDRVSLSEQFFGPGTRLTVL.

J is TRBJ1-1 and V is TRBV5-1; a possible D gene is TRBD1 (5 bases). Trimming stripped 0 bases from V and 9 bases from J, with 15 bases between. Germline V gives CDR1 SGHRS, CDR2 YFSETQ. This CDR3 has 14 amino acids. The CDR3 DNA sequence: TGCGCCAGCAGCTTGGAAGGGGACGGAACCCAAGCTTTCTTT. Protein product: CASSLEGDGTQAFF.

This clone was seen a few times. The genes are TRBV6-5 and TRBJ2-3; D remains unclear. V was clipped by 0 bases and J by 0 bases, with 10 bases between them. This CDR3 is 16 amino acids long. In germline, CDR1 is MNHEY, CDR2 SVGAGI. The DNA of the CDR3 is TGTGCCAGCAGTTACTCGACTGCCCCTAGCACAGATACGCAGTATTTT. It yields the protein CASSYSTAPSTDTQYF.

For the CDR3, the DNA is TGCAGTGCTAGGGGACTAGCGGGAACCTTCTTC. It encodes CSARGLAGTFF. The genes are TRBV20-1 and TRBJ2-1; 13 bases match TRBD2. The CDR3 is made up of 11 amino acids. CDR1 is DFQATT and CDR2 is SNEGSKA in the germline V gene (reference sequence). V gave up 3 bases and J gave up 16 bases; unmatched junction bases: 3.

The CDR3 region is CASSSDWREGVNEQFF. The CDR3 nucleotides are TGTGCCAGCAGCTCCGATTGGCGGGAGGGCGTAAATGAGCAGTTCTTC. The chain recombines TRBV7-3 with TRBJ2-1, with 9 bases lining up with TRBD2. CDR1 SGHTA and CDR2 FQGTGA come from the germline V gene. J lost 7 bases, V lost 4 bases, and 11 bases had no gene match. The length of the CDR3 is 16 residues. The full variable domain, in which reference TRBV7-3 and TRBJ2-1 provide the parts outside the CDR3, is GAGVSQTPSNKVTEKGKYVELRCDPISGHTALYWYRQSLGQGPEFLIYFQGTGAADDSGLPNDRFFAVRPEGSVSTLKIQRTERGDSAVYLCASSSDWREGVNEQFFGPGTRLTVL.

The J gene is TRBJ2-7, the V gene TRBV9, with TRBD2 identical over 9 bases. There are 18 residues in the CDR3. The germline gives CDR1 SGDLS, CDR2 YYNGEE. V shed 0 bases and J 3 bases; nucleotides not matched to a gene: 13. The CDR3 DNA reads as TGTGCCAGCAGCGTAGCGCCACGGGACTTAGCGGGAGTCTACGAGCAGTACTTC. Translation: CASSVAPRDLAGVYEQYF.

CDR3 region: CSVEVSLAGEQYF. CDR3 in DNA: TGCAGCGTTGAGGTCAGCCTAGCGGGCGAGCAGTACTTC. The V and J genes are TRBV29-1 and TRBJ2-7; 8 nucleotides line up with TRBD2. Trimming at V came to 3 bases and at J to 6 bases, leaving 7 bases not matched to a gene. This CDR3 contains 13 residues. CDR1 is SQVTM, CDR2 ANQGSEA, per germline.

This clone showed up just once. CDR3 DNA: TGTGCCAGCAGCTCACACCTCCGGGACAGCCCCAATTCCCAGTTCTTC. Translating it yields CASSSHLRDSPNSQFF. The rearrangement uses TRBV9 and TRBJ2-1; 7 positions match TRBD1. V dropped 4 bases and J dropped 13; count of bases not matched to a gene: 20. Germline assignment: CDR1 SGDLS and CDR2 YYNGEE. CDR3 length: 16 residues.

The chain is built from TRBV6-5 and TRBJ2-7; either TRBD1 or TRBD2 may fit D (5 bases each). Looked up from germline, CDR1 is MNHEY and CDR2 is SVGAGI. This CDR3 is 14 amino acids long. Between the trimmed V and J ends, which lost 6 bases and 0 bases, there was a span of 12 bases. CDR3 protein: CASSQGPRSYEQYF. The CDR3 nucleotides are TGTGCCAGCAGCCAGGGACCGCGCTCCTACGAGCAGTACTTC.

The CDR3 reads CASRPPGVQETQYF. DNA of the CDR3: TGTGCCAGCAGGCCGCCGGGAGTGCAAGAGACCCAGTACTTC. The V call is TRBV6-5, the J call TRBJ2-5; perhaps TRBD2 as D (6 bases). V shed 6 bases and J shed 2 bases, with 13 bases lying between them. Germline V gene lookup returns CDR1 MNHEY and CDR2 SVGAGI. The length of the CDR3 is 14 residues.

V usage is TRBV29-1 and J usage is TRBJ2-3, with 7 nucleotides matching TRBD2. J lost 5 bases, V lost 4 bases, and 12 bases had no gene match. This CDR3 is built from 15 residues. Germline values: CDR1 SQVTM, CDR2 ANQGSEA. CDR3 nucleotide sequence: TGCAGCGTTGCCCGGGAGGCAGGGCTCGGAGATACGCAGTATTTT. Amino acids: CSVAREAGLGDTQYF.

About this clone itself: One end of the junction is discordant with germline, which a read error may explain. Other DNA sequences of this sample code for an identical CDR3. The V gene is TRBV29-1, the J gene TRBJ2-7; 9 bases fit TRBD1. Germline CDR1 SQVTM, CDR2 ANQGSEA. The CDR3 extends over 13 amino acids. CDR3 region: CSVVGDRESEQYF. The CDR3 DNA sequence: TGCAGCGTTGTGGGGGACAGGGAGTCCGAGCAGTACTTT.

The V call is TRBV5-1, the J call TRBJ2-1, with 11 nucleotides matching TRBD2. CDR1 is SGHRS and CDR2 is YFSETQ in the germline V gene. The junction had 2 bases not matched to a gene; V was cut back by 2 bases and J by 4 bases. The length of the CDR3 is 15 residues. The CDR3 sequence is CASSFTSGGYNEQFF. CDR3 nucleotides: TGCGCCAGCAGCTTCACTAGCGGGGGTTACAATGAGCAGTTCTTC. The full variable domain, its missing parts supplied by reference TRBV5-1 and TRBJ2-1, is KAGVTQTPRYLIKTRGQQVTLSCSPISGHRSVSWYQQTPGQGLQFLFEYFSETQRNKGNFPGRFSGRQFSNSRSEMNVSTLELGDSALYLCASSFTSGGYNEQFFGPGTRLTVL.

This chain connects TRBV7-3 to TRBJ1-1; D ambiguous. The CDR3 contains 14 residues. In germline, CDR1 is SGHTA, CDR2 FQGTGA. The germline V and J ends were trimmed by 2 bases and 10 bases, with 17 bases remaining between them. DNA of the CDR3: TGTGCCAGCAGCTTACGGTCGGCAGGTGCCGGAGCTTTCTTT. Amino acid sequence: CASSLRSAGAGAFF.

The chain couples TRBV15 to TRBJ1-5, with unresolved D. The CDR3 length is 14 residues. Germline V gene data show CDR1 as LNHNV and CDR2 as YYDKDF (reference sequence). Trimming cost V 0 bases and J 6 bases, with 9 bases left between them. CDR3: CATSRDSAPQPQHF. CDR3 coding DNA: TGTGCCACCAGCAGAGATTCAGCTCCTCAGCCCCAGCATTTT.

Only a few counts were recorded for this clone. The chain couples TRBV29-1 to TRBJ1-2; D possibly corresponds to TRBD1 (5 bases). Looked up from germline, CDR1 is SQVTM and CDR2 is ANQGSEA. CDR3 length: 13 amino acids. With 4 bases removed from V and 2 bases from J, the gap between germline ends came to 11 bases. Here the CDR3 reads CSVAEGLNYGYTF. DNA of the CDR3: TGCAGCGTTGCGGAGGGGCTAAACTATGGCTACACCTTC.

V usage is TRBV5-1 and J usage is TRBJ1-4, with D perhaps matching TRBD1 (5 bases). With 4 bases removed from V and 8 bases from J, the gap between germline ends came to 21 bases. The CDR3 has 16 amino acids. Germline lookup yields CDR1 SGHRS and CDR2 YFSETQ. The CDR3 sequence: CASSPVAGQGTEKLFF. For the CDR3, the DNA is TGCGCCAGCAGCCCGGTCGCGGGGCAGGGCACCGAAAAACTGTTTTTT.

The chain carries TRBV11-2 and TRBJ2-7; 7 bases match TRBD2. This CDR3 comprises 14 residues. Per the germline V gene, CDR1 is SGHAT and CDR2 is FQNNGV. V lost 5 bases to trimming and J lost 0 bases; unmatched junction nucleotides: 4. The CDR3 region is CASSPRTSSYEQYF. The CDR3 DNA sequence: TGTGCCAGCAGCCCGCGGACTAGCTCCTACGAGCAGTACTTC.

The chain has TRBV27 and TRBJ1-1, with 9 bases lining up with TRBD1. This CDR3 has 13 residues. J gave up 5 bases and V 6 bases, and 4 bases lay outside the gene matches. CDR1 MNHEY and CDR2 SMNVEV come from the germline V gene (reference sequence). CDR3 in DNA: TGTGCCAGCAGGGACAGGGGTTTGACTGAAGCTTTCTTT. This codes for CASRDRGLTEAFF.

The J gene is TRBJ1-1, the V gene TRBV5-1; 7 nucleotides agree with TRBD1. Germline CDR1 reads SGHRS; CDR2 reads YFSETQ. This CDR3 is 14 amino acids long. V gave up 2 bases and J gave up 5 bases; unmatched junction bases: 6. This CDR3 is CASSLETGQTEAFF. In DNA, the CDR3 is TGCGCCAGCAGCTTAGAGACAGGGCAGACTGAAGCTTTCTTT.

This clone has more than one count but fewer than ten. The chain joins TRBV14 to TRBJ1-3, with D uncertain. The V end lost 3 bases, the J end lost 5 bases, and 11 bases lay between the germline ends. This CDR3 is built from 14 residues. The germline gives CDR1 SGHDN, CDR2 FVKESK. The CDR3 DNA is TGTGCCAGCAGCCACCCCATACTTAGAAACACCATATATTTT. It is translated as CASSHPILRNTIYF.

In DNA, the CDR3 is TGTGCCAGCTCACCTTACAGGGAAGATTTGGATACGCAGTATTTT. Amino acids: CASSPYREDLDTQYF. This chain uses TRBV18 with TRBJ2-3; D is possibly TRBD1 (6 bases). The V end lost 3 bases, the J end lost 6 bases, and 16 bases lay between the germline ends. CDR1 and CDR2 from the germline V gene are KGHSH and LQKENI. The CDR3 totals 15 residues.

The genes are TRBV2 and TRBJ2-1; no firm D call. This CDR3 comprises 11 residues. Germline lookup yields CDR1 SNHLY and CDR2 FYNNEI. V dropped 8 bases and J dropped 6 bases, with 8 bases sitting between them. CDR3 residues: CASRISNEQFF. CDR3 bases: TGTGCCAGCCGGATCAGCAATGAGCAGTTCTTC.

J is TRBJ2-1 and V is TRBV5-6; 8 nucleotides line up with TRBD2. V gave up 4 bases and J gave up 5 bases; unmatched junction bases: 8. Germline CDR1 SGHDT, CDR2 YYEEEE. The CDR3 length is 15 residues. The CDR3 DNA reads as TGTGCCAGCAGCCCAGCGGGAGTAGGGCACAATGAGCAGTTCTTC. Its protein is CASSPAGVGHNEQFF.

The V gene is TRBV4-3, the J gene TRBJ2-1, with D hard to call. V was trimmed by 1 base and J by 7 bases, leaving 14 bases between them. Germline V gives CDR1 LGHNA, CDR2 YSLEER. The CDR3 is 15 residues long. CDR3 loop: CASSQGSPGRNEQFF. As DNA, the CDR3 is TGCGCCAGCAGCCAAGGATCTCCCGGGCGGAATGAGCAGTTCTTC.

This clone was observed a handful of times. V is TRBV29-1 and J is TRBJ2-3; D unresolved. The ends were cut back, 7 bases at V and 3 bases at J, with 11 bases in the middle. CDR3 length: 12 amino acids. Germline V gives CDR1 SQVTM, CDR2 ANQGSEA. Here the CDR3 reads CSATLDTDTQYF. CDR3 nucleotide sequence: TGCAGCGCCACGTTAGATACAGATACGCAGTATTTT.